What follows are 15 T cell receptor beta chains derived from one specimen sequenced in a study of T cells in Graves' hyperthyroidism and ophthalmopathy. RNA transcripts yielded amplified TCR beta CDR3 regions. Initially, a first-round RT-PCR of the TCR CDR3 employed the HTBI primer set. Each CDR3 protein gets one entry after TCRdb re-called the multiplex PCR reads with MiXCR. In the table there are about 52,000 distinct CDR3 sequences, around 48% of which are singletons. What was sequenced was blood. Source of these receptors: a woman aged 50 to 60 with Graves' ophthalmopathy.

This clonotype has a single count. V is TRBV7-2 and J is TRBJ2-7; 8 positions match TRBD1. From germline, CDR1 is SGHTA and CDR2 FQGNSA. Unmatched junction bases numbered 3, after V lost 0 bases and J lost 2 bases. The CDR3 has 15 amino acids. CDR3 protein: CASSLADRATYEQYF. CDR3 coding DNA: TGTGCCAGCAGCTTAGCGGACAGGGCGACCTACGAGCAGTACTTC.

The CDR3 protein is CSAREGQGAQEAFF. CDR3 nucleotides: TGCAGTGCTAGAGAGGGACAGGGGGCACAAGAAGCTTTCTTT. V gene TRBV20-1 combines with J gene TRBJ1-1, with 12 bases identical to TRBD1. CDR1 is DFQATT, CDR2 SNEGSKA, per germline (reference sequence). CDR3 size: 14 residues. V lost 0 bases, J lost 8 bases, and 4 bases stayed unmatched.

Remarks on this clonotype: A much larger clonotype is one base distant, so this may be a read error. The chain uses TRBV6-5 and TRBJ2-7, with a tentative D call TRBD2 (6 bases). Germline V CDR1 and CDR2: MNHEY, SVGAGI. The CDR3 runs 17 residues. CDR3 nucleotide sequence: TGTGCCAGCAGTTACAAGCCGGGACTCCCCCGCGCCTACGAGCGGTACTTC. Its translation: CASSYKPGLPRAYERYF.

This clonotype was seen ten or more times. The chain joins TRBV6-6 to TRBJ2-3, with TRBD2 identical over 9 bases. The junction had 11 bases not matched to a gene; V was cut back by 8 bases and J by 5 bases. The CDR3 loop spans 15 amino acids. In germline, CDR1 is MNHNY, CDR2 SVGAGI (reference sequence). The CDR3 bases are TGTGCCAGCTATCCCTTAGCGGGAGACGGAGATACGCAGTATTTT. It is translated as CASYPLAGDGDTQYF.

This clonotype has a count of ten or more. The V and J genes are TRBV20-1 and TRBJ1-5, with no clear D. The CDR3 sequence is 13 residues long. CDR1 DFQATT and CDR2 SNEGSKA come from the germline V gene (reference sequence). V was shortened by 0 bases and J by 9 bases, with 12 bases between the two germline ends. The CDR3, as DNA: TGCAGTGCTAGAGATCCGACGGGTAGGCCCCAGCATTTT. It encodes CSARDPTGRPQHF.

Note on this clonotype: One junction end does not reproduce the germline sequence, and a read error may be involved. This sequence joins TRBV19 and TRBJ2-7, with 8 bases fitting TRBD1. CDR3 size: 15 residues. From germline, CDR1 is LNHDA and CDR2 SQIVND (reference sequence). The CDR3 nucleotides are TGTGCCAGTAGCATAGGAACAGGGGGACCCTACGGGCAGTACTTC. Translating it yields CASSIGTGGPYGQYF.

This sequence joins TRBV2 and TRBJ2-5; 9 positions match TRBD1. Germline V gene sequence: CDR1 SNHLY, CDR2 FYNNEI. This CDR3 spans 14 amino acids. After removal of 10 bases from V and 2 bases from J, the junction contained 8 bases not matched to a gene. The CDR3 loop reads CANIPDRGQETQYF. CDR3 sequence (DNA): TGTGCCAACATCCCGGACAGGGGTCAAGAGACCCAGTACTTC. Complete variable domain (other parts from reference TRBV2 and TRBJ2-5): EPEVTQTPSHQVTQMGQEVILRCVPISNHLYFYWYRQILGQKVEFLVSFYNNEISEKSEIFDDQFSVERPDGSNFTLKIRSTKLEDSAMYFCANIPDRGQETQYFGPGTRLLVL.

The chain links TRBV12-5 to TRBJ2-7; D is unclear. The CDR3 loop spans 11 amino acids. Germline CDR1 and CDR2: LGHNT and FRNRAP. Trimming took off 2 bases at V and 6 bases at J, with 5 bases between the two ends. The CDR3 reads CASGLKREQYF. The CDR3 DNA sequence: TGTGCTAGTGGTTTGAAACGCGAGCAGTACTTC. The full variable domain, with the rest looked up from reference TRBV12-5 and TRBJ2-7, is DARVTQTPRHKVTEMGQEVTMRCQPILGHNTVFWYRQTMMQGLELLAYFRNRAPLDDSGMPKDRFSAEMPDATLATLKIQPSEPRDSAVYFCASGLKREQYFGPGTRLTVT.

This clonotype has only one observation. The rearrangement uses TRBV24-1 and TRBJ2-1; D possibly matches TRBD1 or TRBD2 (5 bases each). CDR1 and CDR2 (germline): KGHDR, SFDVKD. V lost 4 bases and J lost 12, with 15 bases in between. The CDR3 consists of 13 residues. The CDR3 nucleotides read TGTGCCACCAGTGACGGGGCCGTGGATACGCAGTTCTTC. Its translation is CATSDGAVDTQFF.

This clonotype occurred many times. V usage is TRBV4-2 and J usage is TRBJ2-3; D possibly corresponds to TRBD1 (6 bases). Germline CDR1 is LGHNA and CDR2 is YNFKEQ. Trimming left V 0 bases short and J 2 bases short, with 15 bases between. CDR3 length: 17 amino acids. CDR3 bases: TGTGCCAGCAGCCAAGATCGGCTCCGGGACAACACAGATACGCAGTATTTT. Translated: CASSQDRLRDNTDTQYF.

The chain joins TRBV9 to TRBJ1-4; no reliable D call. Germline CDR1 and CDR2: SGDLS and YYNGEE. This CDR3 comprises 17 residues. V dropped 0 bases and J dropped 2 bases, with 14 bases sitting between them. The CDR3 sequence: CASSVEGSVVTNEKLFF. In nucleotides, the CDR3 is TGTGCCAGCAGCGTAGAAGGGTCGGTCGTGACTAATGAAAAACTGTTTTTT.

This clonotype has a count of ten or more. CDR3 sequence reads: CASSEGGLLYEQYF. CDR3 sequence (DNA): TGTGCCAGCAGTGAAGGAGGACTGCTCTACGAGCAGTACTTC. This rearrangement joins TRBV6-1 to TRBJ2-7; weak D call: TRBD2 (5 bases). The germline CDR1 and CDR2 sequences are MNHNS and SASEGT. The length of the CDR3 is 14 residues. Trimming stripped 1 base from V and 3 bases from J, with 10 bases between.

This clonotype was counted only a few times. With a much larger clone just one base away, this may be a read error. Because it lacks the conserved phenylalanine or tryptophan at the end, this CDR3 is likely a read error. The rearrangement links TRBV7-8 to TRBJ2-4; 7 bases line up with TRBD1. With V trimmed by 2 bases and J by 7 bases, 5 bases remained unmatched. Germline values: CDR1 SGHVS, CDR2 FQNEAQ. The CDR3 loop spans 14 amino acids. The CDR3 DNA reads TGTGCCAGCAGCTTACAGGACAGGTACAACATTCAGTACTGC. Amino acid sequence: CASSLQDRYNIQYC.

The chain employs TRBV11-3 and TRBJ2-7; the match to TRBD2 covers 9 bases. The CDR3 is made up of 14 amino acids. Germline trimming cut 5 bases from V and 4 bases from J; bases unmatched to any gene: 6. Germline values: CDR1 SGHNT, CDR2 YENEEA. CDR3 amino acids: CASSTSGLSYEQYF. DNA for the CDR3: TGTGCCAGCAGCACTAGCGGGTTAAGTTACGAGCAGTACTTC.

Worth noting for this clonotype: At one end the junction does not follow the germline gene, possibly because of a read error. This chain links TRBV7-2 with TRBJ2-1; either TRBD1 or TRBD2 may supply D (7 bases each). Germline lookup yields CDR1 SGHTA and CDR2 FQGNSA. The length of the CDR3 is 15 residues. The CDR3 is CGSSQRYRGGDEQFF. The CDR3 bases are TGTGGCAGCAGCCAACGTTACAGGGGAGGGGATGAGCAGTTCTTC. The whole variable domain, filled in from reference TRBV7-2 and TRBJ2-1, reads GAGVSQSPSNKVTEKGKDVELRCDPISGHTALYWYRQSLGQGLEFLIYFQGNSAPDKSGLPSDRFSAERTGGSVSTLTIQRTQQEDSAVYLCGSSQRYRGGDEQFFGPGTRLTVL.